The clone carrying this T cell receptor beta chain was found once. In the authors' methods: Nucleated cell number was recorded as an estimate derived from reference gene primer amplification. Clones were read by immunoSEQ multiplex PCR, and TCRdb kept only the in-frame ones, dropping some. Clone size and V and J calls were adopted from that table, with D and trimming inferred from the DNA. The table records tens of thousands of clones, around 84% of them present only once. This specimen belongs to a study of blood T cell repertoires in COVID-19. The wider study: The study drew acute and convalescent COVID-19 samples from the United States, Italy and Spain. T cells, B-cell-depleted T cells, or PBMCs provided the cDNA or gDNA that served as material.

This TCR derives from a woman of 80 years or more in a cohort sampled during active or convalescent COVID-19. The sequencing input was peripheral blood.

CDR3 bases: TGTGCCAGCAGCCTTCTTCCGGGACAGCGGAATGAAAAACTGTTTTTT. Its protein is CASSLLPGQRNEKLFF. This chain links TRBV7-8 with TRBJ1-4; 7 bases match TRBD1. The ends lost 5 bases at V and 5 bases at J; junction bases unmatched: 11. Germline-derived CDR1 and CDR2 are SGHVS and FQNEAQ. The CDR3 spans 16 residues.